This T cell receptor (beta chain) was captured in a study of T cell responses to AZD1222 COVID-19 vaccine. Concerning this clone itself: Its specificity is not known.

The assay was immunoSEQ multiplex PCR, and TCRdb's table has in-frame clones only and misses some. The sample has tens of thousands of clones; 80% to 95% are singletons. Second-dose groups at about 4 or about 12 weeks were pooled. In germline, CDR1 is MDHEN, CDR2 SYDVKM. Trimming took 7 bases from V and 4 from J; bases not matched to a gene: 9. This CDR3 has 15 residues. General study points: Only a handful of AZD1222 recipients, more than five in all, had baseline seropositivity. Scientists sampled the repertoires only once the peak T cell response had passed. Distributed over spike, vaccine-associated CD4 TCRs predominated at 160-218 and 743-854.

This sample comprised peripheral blood, obtained 28 days after the second AZD1222 dose. The chain recombines TRBV28 with TRBJ2-3; TRBD2 matches 9 bases. The receptor was isolated from an adult who received the AZD1222 COVID-19 vaccine. The DNA of the CDR3 is TGTGCCAGCAACTCTGGCGGGGGGGCCGCAGATACGCAGTATTTT. This encodes CASNSGGGAADTQYF.